The text below deals with one T cell receptor (beta chain). 60 Vbeta and 13 Jbeta primers were used in PCR. Generated by immunoSEQ multiplex PCR, the TCRdb table keeps only in-frame clones and is missing some. This sample yields some 130,000 clones, of which 80% are seen a single time; 2.2% belongs to the top ten. Germline CDR1 reads SNHLY; CDR2 reads FYNNEI. The CDR3 consists of 17 residues. The V segment lost 6 bases and the J segment 2 bases; nucleotides outside the gene matches: 8. This specimen belongs to a study of cytomegalovirus exposure and HLA in healthy donors. The J gene is TRBJ1-5, the V gene TRBV2, with 12 bases fitting TRBD1. The sequenced material came from PBMCs. This sequence was found in a young man in good health and CMV-seronegative. CDR3 bases: TGTGCCAGCAGGTGGGGACAGGGGGCTTTGGGCAATCAGCCCCAGCATTTT. Encoded protein: CASRWGQGALGNQPQHF.